The 18 T cell receptor beta chains in this list originate from one sample, sequenced in a study of cytotoxic CD8 clonotypes in ibrutinib-treated CLL. Assay used: immunoSEQ multiplex PCR; TCRdb lists only in-frame clones, some missing. The sample contains over 110,000 clones, 75% to 95% of which appear only once. Sequencing was performed on PBMCs, taken after 12 months of ibrutinib treatment. The receptors derive from a human donor with chronic lymphocytic leukemia.

The V call is TRBV5-1, the J call TRBJ2-3, with D uncertain. CDR3 length: 14 residues. Germline V lookup: CDR1 SGHRS, CDR2 YFSETQ. V lost 6 bases, J lost 0 bases, and 11 bases lay in between. The CDR3 here is CASTTPSSTDTQYF. The DNA for the CDR3 is TGCGCCAGCACCACTCCGAGTAGCACAGATACGCAGTATTTT.

This clone has a single count. The chain carries TRBV27 and TRBJ2-1, with 11 bases lining up with TRBD2. Germline CDR1 MNHEY, CDR2 SMNVEV (reference sequence). The V segment lost 8 bases and the J segment 4 bases; nucleotides outside the gene matches: 7. This CDR3 region has 15 residues. The CDR3 spells CASAVGTSGYNEQFF. In DNA form, the CDR3 reads TGTGCCAGCGCTGTCGGGACTAGCGGTTACAATGAGCAGTTCTTC.

This sequence joins TRBV11-2 and TRBJ1-1; tentative D call: TRBD1 (6 bases). This CDR3 has 17 residues. Germline CDR1 is SGHAT and CDR2 is FQNNGV. The V end lost 0 bases, the J end lost 4 bases, and 18 bases lay between the germline ends. DNA of the CDR3: TGTGCCAGCAGCTTAGATCTCCAGGGGAAATTTTCCACTGAAGCTTTCTTT. It translates to CASSLDLQGKFSTEAFF.

This chain joins TRBV28 and TRBJ2-2; possibly TRBD2 for D (5 bases). CDR3 length equals 16 residues. Germline CDR1 and CDR2: MDHEN and SYDVKM. The V gene lost 5 bases and the J gene lost 1 base, with 14 bases spanning the gap. The chain's CDR3 is CASSTLRGGNTGELFF. Here the CDR3 DNA reads TGTGCCAGCAGTACCCTACGGGGTGGGAACACCGGGGAGCTGTTTTTT.

This chain links TRBV4-1 with TRBJ2-7; the D is unclear. Germline V lookup: CDR1 MGHRA, CDR2 YSYEKL. V lost 1 base and J lost 2, with 12 bases in between. The CDR3 runs 15 residues. CDR3 bases: TGCGCCAGCAGCCAAGGGCTCGGACCGGCCTACGAGCAGTACTTC. Translated: CASSQGLGPAYEQYF.

The chain uses TRBV28 and TRBJ2-1, with D possibly matching TRBD2 (5 bases). Germline V gives CDR1 MDHEN, CDR2 SYDVKM. V lost 3 bases and J lost 4, with 13 bases in between. The CDR3 has 15 amino acids. CDR3 amino acids: CASSLPSSLYNEQFF. CDR3 coding DNA: TGTGCCAGCAGTTTGCCTAGCTCTCTTTACAATGAGCAGTTCTTC.

The gene calls are TRBV30 and TRBJ2-3, with a possible D match to TRBD1 (5 bases). Trimming left V 3 bases short and J 2 bases short, with 6 bases between. The CDR3 has 12 amino acids. CDR1 is GTSNPN, CDR2 SVGIG, per germline (reference sequence). In DNA form, the CDR3 reads TGTGCCTGGAGGGGGCCCACAGATACGCAGTATTTT. Translated, it gives CAWRGPTDTQYF.

The V gene is TRBV19, the J gene TRBJ1-5; D perhaps matches TRBD1 (6 bases). Germline V gene lookup returns CDR1 LNHDA and CDR2 SQIVND (reference sequence). The V and J ends lost 10 bases and 6 bases respectively, with 16 bases between them. The CDR3 is 13 amino acids. For the CDR3, the DNA is TGTGCCACCGCCAAAGGGGGAGGTCAGCCCCAGCATTTT. Its translation is CATAKGGGQPQHF.

This clone was picked up a small number of times. This chain uses TRBV19 with TRBJ1-5; the D is unclear. Between the trimmed V and J ends, which lost 1 base and 1 base, there was a span of 8 bases. Germline assignment: CDR1 LNHDA and CDR2 SQIVND (reference sequence). This CDR3 spans 15 amino acids. CDR3 sequence: CASSIVPTSNQPQHF. CDR3 DNA sequence: TGTGCCAGTAGTATAGTTCCGACCAGCAATCAGCCCCAGCATTTT.

V is TRBV7-6 and J is TRBJ2-2; 7 bases agree with TRBD2. The V gene end was trimmed by 1 base and the J gene end by 4 bases; junction bases not matched to a gene: 6. CDR1 SGHVS and CDR2 FNYEAQ come from the germline V gene. The CDR3 totals 16 residues. The chain's CDR3 is CASSLGPAGTTGELFF. CDR3 nucleotides: TGTGCCAGCAGCTTAGGCCCAGCGGGAACCACCGGGGAGCTGTTTTTT.

The chain employs TRBV7-2 and TRBJ2-2; D tentatively fits TRBD1 or TRBD2 (5 bases each). From germline, CDR1 is SGHTA and CDR2 FQGNSA. V shed 7 bases and J shed 1 base, with 16 bases lying between them. CDR3 length: 16 amino acids. In nucleotides, the CDR3 is TGTGCCAGCACCACCAATCCGGGACGGAACACCGGGGAGCTGTTTTTT. Translated, it gives CASTTNPGRNTGELFF. The whole variable domain, filled in from reference TRBV7-2 and TRBJ2-2, reads GAGVSQSPSNKVTEKGKDVELRCDPISGHTALYWYRQSLGQGLEFLIYFQGNSAPDKSGLPSDRFSAERTGGSVSTLTIQRTQQEDSAVYLCASTTNPGRNTGELFFGEGSRLTVL.

This sequence joins TRBV29-1 and TRBJ2-1; D ambiguous. In germline, CDR1 is SQVTM, CDR2 ANQGSEA. The CDR3 spans 14 residues. The V end was cut by 3 bases, the J end by 7 bases, with 16 bases between. The CDR3 spells CSVEGLAYTNEQFF. Here the CDR3 DNA reads TGCAGCGTTGAGGGTTTAGCATATACGAATGAGCAGTTCTTC.

The V gene is TRBV2, the J gene TRBJ2-3; perhaps D is TRBD1 or TRBD2 (7 bases each). Germline values: CDR1 SNHLY, CDR2 FYNNEI. V gave up 3 bases and J gave up 11 bases, with 18 bases separating them. This CDR3 has 14 amino acids. The CDR3 DNA follows: TGTGCCAGCAGTGACCCCACTCAGGGGGGGAAGCAGTATTTT. Protein: CASSDPTQGGKQYF.

The V and J genes are TRBV29-1 and TRBJ2-1; 9 bases are a match to TRBD1. The CDR3 consists of 13 residues. With V trimmed by 6 bases and J by 9 bases, 9 bases remained unmatched. Germline V gene lookup returns CDR1 SQVTM and CDR2 ANQGSEA. The CDR3 DNA follows: TGCAGCGTCCAGGGACAGGGTAAGAGTGAGCAGTTCTTC. This encodes CSVQGQGKSEQFF.

This clone was detected once. The chain combines TRBV25-1 with TRBJ2-7; D is unclear. This CDR3 contains 14 residues. The V gene's germline CDR1 is MGHDK and CDR2 SYGVNS. Trimming pared 3 bases from V and 2 bases from J, leaving 11 bases between. The CDR3 sequence is CASSDPDGTYEQYF. In DNA form, the CDR3 reads TGTGCCAGCAGTGACCCCGACGGTACCTACGAGCAGTACTTC.

V is TRBV25-1 and J is TRBJ2-6, with a weak D call TRBD2 (6 bases). Trimming pared 6 bases from V and 0 bases from J, leaving 12 bases between. Germline loops: CDR1 MGHDK, CDR2 SYGVNS. There are 16 residues in the CDR3. CDR3 bases: TGTGCCAGCAGCCCCCCGGGAGTCTCTGGGGCCAACGTCCTGACTTTC. Encoded protein: CASSPPGVSGANVLTF.

CDR3 nucleotide sequence: TGTGCCAGCAGTTTGGGTACCTCCTACGAGCAGTACTTC. Encoded protein: CASSLGTSYEQYF. V is TRBV28 and J is TRBJ2-7; no definite D call. The germline CDR1 and CDR2 sequences are MDHEN and SYDVKM. V was pared by 3 bases and J by 0 bases, with 6 bases between. The CDR3 covers 13 residues.

As to this clone: This same CDR3 is encoded by further DNA sequences in the sample. This chain uses TRBV5-4 with TRBJ2-1; no reliable D call. This CDR3 contains 15 residues. The germline V and J ends were trimmed by 0 bases and 4 bases, with 11 bases remaining between them. Per germline, CDR1 SGHNT and CDR2 YYREEE (reference sequence). The CDR3 region has the DNA TGTGCCAGCAGCTTGGAAGGCGGAACGTACAATGAGCAGTTCTTC. Translating gives CASSLEGGTYNEQFF.